The 12 T cell receptor beta chains in this list originate from one sample, sequenced in a study of identical twins. MiXCR, run by TCRdb on the 5' RACE reads, gives a single entry per CDR3 protein. The sample shows some 440,000 distinct CDR3 sequences, approximately 24% of them seen only once. The same data also went into a second study, on T cells expressing NK-cell markers.

Sequences were obtained from CD4+ T cells sorted from blood. These receptors came from a woman aged 18-30 years in good health.

This clonotype occurred a few times. The chain combines TRBV20-1 with TRBJ2-4, with 7 bases identical to TRBD1. Unmatched junction bases numbered 3, after V lost 3 bases and J lost 7 bases. Germline CDR1 and CDR2: DFQATT and SNEGSKA (reference sequence). This CDR3 has 12 amino acids. The CDR3 is CSARGDSNIQYF. For the CDR3, the DNA is TGCAGTGCTAGGGGGGACAGTAACATTCAGTACTTC.

This chain uses TRBV20-1 with TRBJ2-7; the D gene is possibly TRBD1 (5 bases). The CDR3 extends over 15 amino acids. In germline, CDR1 is DFQATT, CDR2 SNEGSKA (reference sequence). V lost 5 bases and J 2 bases, leaving 19 bases between the germline ends. The CDR3 protein is CSAATRQGRTYEQYF. Here the CDR3 DNA reads TGCAGTGCTGCCACCCGGCAGGGTAGGACCTACGAGCAGTACTTC.

This rearrangement joins TRBV7-2 to TRBJ2-5; D remains ambiguous. V lost 4 bases and J 2 bases, leaving 8 bases between the germline ends. Germline CDR1 SGHTA, CDR2 FQGNSA. The CDR3 covers 13 residues. This chain's CDR3 is CASSSSPQETQYF. The CDR3 DNA follows: TGTGCCAGCAGCTCTTCACCTCAAGAGACCCAGTACTTC.

This chain joins TRBV15 and TRBJ2-5; D is unresolved. The germline V gene encodes CDR1 LNHNV and CDR2 YYDKDF (reference sequence). The CDR3 contains 12 residues. Trimming shortened V by 3 bases and J by 3 bases, and 5 bases separated the two germline ends. The CDR3 nucleotides read TGTGCCACCAGCAGGCTGAAAGAGACCCAGTACTTC. It yields the protein CATSRLKETQYF.

The chain links TRBV6-1 to TRBJ2-7, with D uncertain. In germline, CDR1 is MNHNS, CDR2 SASEGT. CDR3 length equals 13 residues. Trimming took off 7 bases at V and 3 bases at J, with 13 bases between the two ends. The CDR3: CASNRKGYYEQYF. CDR3 in DNA: TGTGCCAGCAATCGTAAAGGGTACTACGAGCAGTACTTC.

V is TRBV7-9 and J is TRBJ2-7; D gene uncertain. CDR1 and CDR2 (germline): SEHNR, FQNEAQ (reference sequence). The V and J ends lost 8 bases and 0 bases respectively, with 11 bases between them. The CDR3 is 13 amino acids. The CDR3 sequence: CASRRISSYEQYF. The CDR3 DNA sequence: TGTGCCAGCCGACGTATATCCTCCTACGAGCAGTACTTC.

This clonotype was counted a few times. V gene TRBV7-9 combines with J gene TRBJ2-7; D uncertain. CDR1 and CDR2 (germline): SEHNR, FQNEAQ (reference sequence). The CDR3 has 14 residues. Trimming stripped 5 bases from V and 7 bases from J, with 18 bases between. CDR3 in amino acids: CASSLSANRNEQYF. The CDR3 DNA sequence: TGTGCCAGCAGCCTATCGGCTAATCGGAATGAGCAGTACTTC.

This clonotype was seen repeatedly, ten times or more. The chain has TRBV12-3 or TRBV12-4 and TRBJ2-2; D is unclear. V was shortened by 2 bases and J by 5 bases, with 9 bases between the two germline ends. CDR3 size: 14 residues. The CDR3 nucleotides read TGTGCCAGCAGTTTAAGTGGGTATACCGGGGAGCTGTTTTTT. It specifies CASSLSGYTGELFF.

The genes are TRBV27 and TRBJ2-1, with 15 bases fitting TRBD2. Germline CDR1 reads MNHEY; CDR2 reads SMNVEV (reference sequence). This CDR3 spans 17 amino acids. Trimming cost V 7 bases and J 6 bases; bases outside gene matches: 10. DNA for the CDR3: TGTGCCAGCACCAGAGGACTAGCGGGAGGGCCCGGCAATGAGCAGTTCTTC. Its protein product is CASTRGLAGGPGNEQFF.

The chain employs TRBV20-1 and TRBJ2-7, with 7 positions matching TRBD1. CDR1 is DFQATT and CDR2 is SNEGSKA in the germline V gene (reference sequence). This CDR3 is 13 amino acids long. Unmatched junction bases numbered 3, after V lost 4 bases and J lost 0 bases. The CDR3 here is CSAIGTVSYEQYF. DNA for the CDR3: TGCAGTGCTATCGGGACAGTCTCCTACGAGCAGTACTTC.

J is TRBJ2-7 and V is TRBV5-1; 7 nucleotides line up with TRBD1. In germline, CDR1 is SGHRS, CDR2 YFSETQ. After removal of 3 bases from V and 0 bases from J, the junction contained 3 bases not matched to a gene. This CDR3 region has 14 residues. CDR3 bases: TGCGCCAGCAGCTCCGGACAGGACTCCTACGAGCAGTACTTC. This translates into CASSSGQDSYEQYF.

A few counts support this clonotype. The rearrangement joins TRBV7-2 to TRBJ1-2; D not resolved. The germline V gene encodes CDR1 SGHTA and CDR2 FQGNSA. This CDR3 is 12 amino acids long. Trimming removed 2 bases at V and 8 bases at J, with 9 bases between. The DNA of the CDR3 is TGTGCCAGCAGCTTATTGGGGTGGGGCTACACCTTC. Translating it yields CASSLLGWGYTF.